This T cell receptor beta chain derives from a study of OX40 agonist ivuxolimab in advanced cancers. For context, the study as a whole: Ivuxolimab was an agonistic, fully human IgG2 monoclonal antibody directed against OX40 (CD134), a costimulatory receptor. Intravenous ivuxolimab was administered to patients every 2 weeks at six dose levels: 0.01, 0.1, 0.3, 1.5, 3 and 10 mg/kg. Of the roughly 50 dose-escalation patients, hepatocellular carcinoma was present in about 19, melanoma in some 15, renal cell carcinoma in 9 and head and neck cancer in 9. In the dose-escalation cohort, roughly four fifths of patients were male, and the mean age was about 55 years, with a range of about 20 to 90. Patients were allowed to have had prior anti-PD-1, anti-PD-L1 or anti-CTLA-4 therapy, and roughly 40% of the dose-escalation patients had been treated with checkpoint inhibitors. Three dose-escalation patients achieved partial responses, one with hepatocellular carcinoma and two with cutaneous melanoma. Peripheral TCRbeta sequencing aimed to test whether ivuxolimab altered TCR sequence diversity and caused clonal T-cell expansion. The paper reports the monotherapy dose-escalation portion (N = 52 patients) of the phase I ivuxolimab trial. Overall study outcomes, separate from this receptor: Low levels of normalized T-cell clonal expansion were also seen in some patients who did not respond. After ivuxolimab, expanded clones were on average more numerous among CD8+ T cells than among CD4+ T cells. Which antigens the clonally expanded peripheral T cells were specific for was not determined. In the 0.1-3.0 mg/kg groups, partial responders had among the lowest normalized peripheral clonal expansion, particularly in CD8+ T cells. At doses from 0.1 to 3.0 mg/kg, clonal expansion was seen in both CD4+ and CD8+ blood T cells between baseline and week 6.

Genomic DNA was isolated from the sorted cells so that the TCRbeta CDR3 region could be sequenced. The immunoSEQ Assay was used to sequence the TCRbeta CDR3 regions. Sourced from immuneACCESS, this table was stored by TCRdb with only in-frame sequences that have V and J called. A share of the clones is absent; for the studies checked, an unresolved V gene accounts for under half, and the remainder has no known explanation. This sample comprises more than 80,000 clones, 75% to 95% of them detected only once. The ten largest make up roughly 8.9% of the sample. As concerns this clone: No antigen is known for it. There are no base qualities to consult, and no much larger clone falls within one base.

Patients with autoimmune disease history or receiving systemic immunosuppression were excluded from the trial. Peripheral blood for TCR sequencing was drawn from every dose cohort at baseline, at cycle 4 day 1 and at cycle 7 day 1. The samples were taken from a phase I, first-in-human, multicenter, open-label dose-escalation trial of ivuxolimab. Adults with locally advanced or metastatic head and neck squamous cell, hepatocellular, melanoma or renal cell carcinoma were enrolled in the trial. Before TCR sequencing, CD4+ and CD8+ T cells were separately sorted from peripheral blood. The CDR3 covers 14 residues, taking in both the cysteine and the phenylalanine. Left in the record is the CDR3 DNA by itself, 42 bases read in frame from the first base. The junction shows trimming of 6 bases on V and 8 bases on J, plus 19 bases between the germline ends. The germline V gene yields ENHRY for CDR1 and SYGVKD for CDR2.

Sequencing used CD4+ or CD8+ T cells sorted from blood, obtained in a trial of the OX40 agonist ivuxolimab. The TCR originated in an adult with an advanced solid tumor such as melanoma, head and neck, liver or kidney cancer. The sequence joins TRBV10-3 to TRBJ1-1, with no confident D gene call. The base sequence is TGTGCCATCAGGTCAGAAGGGCCATTAGGGGAAGCTTTCTTT. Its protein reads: CAIRSEGPLGEAFF.